One T cell receptor beta chain is described in this entry. Its specificity is not known. Both 60 Vbeta primers and 13 Jbeta primers went into the PCR. The data were produced by immunoSEQ multiplex PCR, yet TCRdb's version contains in-frame clones alone and is incomplete. The table has about 150,000 clones, 77% seen once. This CDR3 spans 13 amino acids. V was shortened by 4 bases and J by 4 bases, with 10 bases between the two germline ends. The germline V gene encodes CDR1 SGHTA and CDR2 FQGNSA. These data belong to a study of cytomegalovirus exposure and HLA in healthy donors. Study results and caveats: CMV serostatus was the only immune exposure information that was available. Cytomegalovirus-associated TCR beta chains were listed, numbering some 170. Clonal expansion was found to be greater in HLA-associated TCR beta chains than in equally common others in a later analysis. The dataset shows that most TCR sequences were rare, while some public TCRs occurred in many donors.

The sample consisted of PBMCs. The chain links TRBV7-2 to TRBJ1-2; D uncertain. The clonotype originates from a male donor in good health and CMV-seronegative. Here the CDR3 reads CASSSVQPYGYTF. CDR3 nucleotides: TGTGCCAGCAGCTCCGTACAGCCCTATGGCTACACCTTC.